This TCR beta chain was sequenced for a study of blood T cell repertoires in COVID-19. Data came from immunoSEQ multiplex PCR; TCRdb stores just in-frame clones and leaves some out. In the table there are 75,000 to 90,000 clones, around 86% of which are singletons. The CDR3 is 13 residues long. V dropped 5 bases and J dropped 2; count of bases not matched to a gene: 3. The sequence came from a man older than 75 with active or convalescent COVID-19. This chain links TRBV12-3 or TRBV12-4 with TRBJ2-7; 7 nucleotides agree with TRBD2. The sample was peripheral blood. CDR3 residues: CASSISGTYEQYV. The CDR3 DNA follows: TGTGCCAGCAGTATCAGCGGGACCTACGAGCAGTACGTC.